This TCR beta chain came from a study of T cells in Graves' hyperthyroidism and ophthalmopathy (dated by TCRdb to the late 2010s). Study-level background: Peripheral blood samples were taken at the time of initial diagnosis, prior to any treatment. After sampling, hyperthyroidism patients received methimazole starting at 30 mg daily, and ophthalmopathy patients received high-dose intravenous methylprednisolone. Thyroid tissue and blood T-cell repertoires from several Graves' hyperthyroidism patients were also compared in the study. TCR Vbeta CDR3 sequencing of some 140 peripheral blood samples (roughly 43 ophthalmopathy, under 80 hyperthyroidism and roughly 17 progressor patients) is reported in the paper. TCR V-J signatures able to tell the groups apart were searched for in a discovery cohort of more than 90 patients, of whom more than 40 had Graves' ophthalmopathy and around 56 had stable Graves' hyperthyroidism. An independent validation cohort of 18 to 20 hyperthyroidism patients and 15 or so patients who later progressed to ophthalmopathy tested prospective prediction of ophthalmopathy. The 100 or so discovery patients were divided at random into training and test sets in a 7:3 ratio. The research as a whole found: During validation, the model predicted progression to ophthalmopathy a median of roughly 7.1 months ahead of onset, with around 71% sensitivity and around 73% specificity. Sample size was not statistically predetermined, and blinding of investigators to group allocation was not performed. A model built on a 13 V-J signature distinguished ophthalmopathy from stable hyperthyroidism, reaching approximately 89% sensitivity and 81.08% specificity in cross-validation and 80%/75% in testing. Most expanded thyroid clonotypes (frequency above 0.001) were also detected in blood, a finding suggesting that blood repertoires may reflect thyroid immune responses.

The TCR beta CDR3 regions were amplified from the RNA transcripts. A first-round RT-PCR of the TCR CDR3 used the HTBI primer set with the Qiagen OneStep RT-PCR kit. The libraries were constructed in a second round of multiplex PCR and then size-selected and purified. The libraries were sequenced on an Illumina HiSeq2000 using paired-end 100 bp reads. The original methods were these. SOAPnuke was used to process the raw data, with reads discarded if the reads contained adapters or uncalled bases, had a mean Phred below 15, or lacked an exact constant-primer or identifier match. COPE v1.2.5 was used to merge high-quality paired reads, and clonotypes were defined as unique nucleotide sequences. MiTCR v1.1 was used to align the clonotypes against IMGT TRBV, TRBD and TRBJ reference segments. The analysis was restricted to V-J combinations with a frequency above 0.0001, which together covered 99.2% of the repertoires. A TCS score was defined as the ratio between F50 (clonal expansion) and ExV (chaos), using BLOSUM62-based TCRdist between CDR3 peptides within each V-J. Welch's t-statistics and random forest reduced around 550 V-J features to fewer than 15, which were used in a naive Bayes classifier (R e1071). Using fastp at Q25 and MiXCR, TCRdb reprocessed the public reads and kept productive beta chains. Rows with a matching CDR3 protein are joined into one entry that keeps the most common DNA and genes. These V and J calls are TCRdb output, not the study's own analysis. The sample table holds around 400,000 distinct CDR3 sequences, of which approximately 13% were seen once. Of the sample, around a tenth is held by the ten largest clones.

Stable Graves' hyperthyroidism was defined as no progression to ophthalmopathy during 18 months of follow-up. Hyperthyroidism patients were aged 18 to 65 years and newly diagnosed, with disease duration of less than 2 months. Any patient with an uncontrolled infection, another autoimmune disease, pregnancy or lactation was excluded. Diagnoses relied on clinical symptoms, serum thyroxine and TRAb, thyroid ultrasound and orbital computed tomography. PBMCs were separated from under 11 ml of fresh peripheral blood using Ficoll-Paque density gradient centrifugation. Total RNA was extracted with Trizol reagent, and quality was checked on an Agilent 2100 Bioanalyzer. Reading from cysteine to phenylalanine, the CDR3 counts 15 amino acids. Here the CDR3 DNA is all that survives: 45 bases in frame from base 1. Trimming costs V 5 bases and J 6 bases, and their ends lie 19 bases apart. This clonotype was picked up many times. This clone's antigen is unknown. Base quality data are lacking; no much larger clone is found one base away.

This clonotype originated in a woman aged 18-30 years with Graves' hyperthyroidism. What was sequenced was blood. The chain couples TRBV12-3 or TRBV12-4 to TRBJ1-1, and possibly TRBD1, on 6 matching bases. For the CDR3, the sequence is CASSPYSMGGAEAFF. Here is the DNA: TGTGCCAGCAGTCCTTACTCAATGGGGGGCGCTGAAGCTTTCTTT.